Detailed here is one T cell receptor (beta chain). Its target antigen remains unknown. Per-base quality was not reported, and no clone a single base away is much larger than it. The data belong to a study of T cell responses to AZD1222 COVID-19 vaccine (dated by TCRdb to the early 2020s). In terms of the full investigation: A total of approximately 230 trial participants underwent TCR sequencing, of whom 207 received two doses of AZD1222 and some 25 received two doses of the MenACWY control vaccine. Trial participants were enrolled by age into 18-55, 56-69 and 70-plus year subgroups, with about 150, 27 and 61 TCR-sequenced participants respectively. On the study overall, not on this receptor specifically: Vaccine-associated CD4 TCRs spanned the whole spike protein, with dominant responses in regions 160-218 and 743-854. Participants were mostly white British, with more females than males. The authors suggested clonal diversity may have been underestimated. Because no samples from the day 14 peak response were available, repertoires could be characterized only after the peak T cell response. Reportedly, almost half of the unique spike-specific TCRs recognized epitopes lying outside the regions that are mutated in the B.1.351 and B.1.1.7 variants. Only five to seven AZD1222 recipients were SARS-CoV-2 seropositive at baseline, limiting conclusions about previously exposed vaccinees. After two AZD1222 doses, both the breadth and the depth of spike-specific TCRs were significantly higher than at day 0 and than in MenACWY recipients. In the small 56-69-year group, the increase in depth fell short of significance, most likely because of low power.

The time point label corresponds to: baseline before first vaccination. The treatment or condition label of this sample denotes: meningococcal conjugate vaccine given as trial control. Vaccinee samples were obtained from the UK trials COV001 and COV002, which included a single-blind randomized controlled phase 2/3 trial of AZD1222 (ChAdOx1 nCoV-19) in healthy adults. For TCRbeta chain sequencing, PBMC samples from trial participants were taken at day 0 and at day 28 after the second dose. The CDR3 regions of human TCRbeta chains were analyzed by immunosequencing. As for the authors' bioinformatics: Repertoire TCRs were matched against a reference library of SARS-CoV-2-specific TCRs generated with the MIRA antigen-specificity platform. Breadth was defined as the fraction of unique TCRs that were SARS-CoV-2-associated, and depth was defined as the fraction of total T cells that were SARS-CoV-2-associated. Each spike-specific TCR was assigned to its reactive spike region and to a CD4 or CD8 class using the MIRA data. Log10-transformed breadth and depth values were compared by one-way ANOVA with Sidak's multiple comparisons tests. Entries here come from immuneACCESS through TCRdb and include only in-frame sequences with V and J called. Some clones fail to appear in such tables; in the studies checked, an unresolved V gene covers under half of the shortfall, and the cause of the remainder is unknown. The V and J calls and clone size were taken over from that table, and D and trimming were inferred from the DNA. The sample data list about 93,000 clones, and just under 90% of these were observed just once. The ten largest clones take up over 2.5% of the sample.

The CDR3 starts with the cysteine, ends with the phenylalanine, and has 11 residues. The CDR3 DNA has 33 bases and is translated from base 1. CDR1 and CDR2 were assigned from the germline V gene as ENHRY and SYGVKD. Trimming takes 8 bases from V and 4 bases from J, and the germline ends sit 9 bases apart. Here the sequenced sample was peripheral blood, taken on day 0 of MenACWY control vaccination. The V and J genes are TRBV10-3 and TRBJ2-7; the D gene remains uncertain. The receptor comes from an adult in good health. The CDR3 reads CAISARYEQYF. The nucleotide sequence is TGTGCCATCTCGGCCAGGTACGAGCAGTACTTC.